This record concerns one T cell receptor (beta chain) sequence. Its antigen is still unknown. There are 16 residues in the CDR3. Germline V lookup: CDR1 SGHTA, CDR2 FQGNSA. V lost 7 bases to trimming and J lost 9 bases; unmatched junction nucleotides: 17. This sample was taken from a study of T cells in localized non-small cell lung cancer. TCRdb keeps only in-frame clones here, not all; method: immunoSEQ multiplex PCR. The table shows about 16,000 clones, with approximately 85% occurring only once. Study-wide results and caveats: The study found T cell clonality highest in uninvolved adjacent lung, above tumor.

Sample: peripheral blood, taken before any cancer treatment. The rearrangement links TRBV7-2 to TRBJ2-1, with TRBD2 matching over 8 bases. The clonotype comes from a male donor aged 60 or over with stage I lung adenocarcinoma. The CDR3 sequence is CASTLSGAGGRGEQFF. As DNA, the CDR3 is TGTGCCAGCACCCTCTCCGGGGCGGGAGGTCGTGGTGAGCAGTTCTTC.